Sequencing of this T cell receptor (beta chain) was carried out in a study of graft-versus-host responses after intestinal transplantation. Whole-study context: In this cohort, recipients had multivisceral, liver-intestinal, or isolated intestinal transplants.

As to this clone: The antigen is not known.

This CDR3 spans 16 amino acids. Trimming cost V 5 bases and J 6 bases, with 20 bases left between them. Germline V lookup: CDR1 LNHDA, CDR2 SQIVND (reference sequence). Broader study findings: Individuals carrying graft-donor T cell macrochimerism showed high graft-versus-host to host-versus-graft clonal ratios in allografts. Recipient marrow showed GvH clones, some seen first in ileum or blood.

Assay: immunoSEQ multiplex PCR; the TCRdb copy retains only in-frame clones and omits some. The data contain some 130,000 clones, over 85% of them singletons. The sequencing here drew on unstimulated CD4+ T cells sorted from spleen or lymph node cells, taken before intestinal transplant. The TCR comes from a human donor who received an intestinal transplant. The chain employs TRBV19 and TRBJ1-5; D possibly corresponds to TRBD1 (5 bases). The CDR3 here is CASSDPGRGEAQPQHF. CDR3 sequence (DNA): TGTGCCAGTAGTGACCCGGGACGAGGGGAGGCTCAGCCCCAGCATTTT.